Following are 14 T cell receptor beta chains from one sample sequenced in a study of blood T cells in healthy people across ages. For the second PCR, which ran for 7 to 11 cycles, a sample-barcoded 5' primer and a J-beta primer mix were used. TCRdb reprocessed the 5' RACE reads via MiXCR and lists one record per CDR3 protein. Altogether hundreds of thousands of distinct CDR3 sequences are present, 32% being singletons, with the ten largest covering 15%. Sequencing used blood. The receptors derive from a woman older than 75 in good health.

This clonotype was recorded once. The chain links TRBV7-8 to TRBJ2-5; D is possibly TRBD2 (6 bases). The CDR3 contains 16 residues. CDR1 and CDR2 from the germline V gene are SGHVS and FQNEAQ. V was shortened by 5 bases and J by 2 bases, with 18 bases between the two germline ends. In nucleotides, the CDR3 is TGTGCCAGCAGCCAAGATCGGGAGCGCTTGCAAGAGACCCAGTACTTC. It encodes CASSQDRERLQETQYF.

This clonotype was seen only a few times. The CDR3 nucleotides are TGCGCCAGCAGCTTGGGGCAGGGTATGGGAAACACTGAAGCTTTCTTT. Encoded protein: CASSLGQGMGNTEAFF. The chain employs TRBV5-1 and TRBJ1-1, with D possibly TRBD1 on 5 matching bases. Deletions cut 0 bases from V and 2 bases from J, with 14 bases between. Germline V gene data show CDR1 as SGHRS and CDR2 as YFSETQ. CDR3 size: 16 residues.

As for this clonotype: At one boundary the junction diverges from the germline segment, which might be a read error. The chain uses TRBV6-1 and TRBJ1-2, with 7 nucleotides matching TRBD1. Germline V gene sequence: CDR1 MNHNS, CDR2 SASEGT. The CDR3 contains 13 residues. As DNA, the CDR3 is TGTGCCAGCAGTGTGGACAGGCCCTATGGCTGCACCTTC. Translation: CASSVDRPYGCTF.

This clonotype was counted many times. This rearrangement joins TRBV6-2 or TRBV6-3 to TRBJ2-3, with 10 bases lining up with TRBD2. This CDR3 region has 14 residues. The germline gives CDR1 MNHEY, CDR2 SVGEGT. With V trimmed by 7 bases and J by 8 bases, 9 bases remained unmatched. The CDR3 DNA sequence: TGTGCCAGCATCCACAGTCTAGCGGGGGTTACGCAGTATTTT. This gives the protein CASIHSLAGVTQYF.

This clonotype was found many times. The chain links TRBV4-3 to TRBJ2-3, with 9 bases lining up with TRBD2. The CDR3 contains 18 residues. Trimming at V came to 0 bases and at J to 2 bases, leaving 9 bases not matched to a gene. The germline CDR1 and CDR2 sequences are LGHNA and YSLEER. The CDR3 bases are TGCGCCAGCAGCCAAGATCCACCCCTAGCGGGGACCACAGATACGCAGTATTTT. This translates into CASSQDPPLAGTTDTQYF.

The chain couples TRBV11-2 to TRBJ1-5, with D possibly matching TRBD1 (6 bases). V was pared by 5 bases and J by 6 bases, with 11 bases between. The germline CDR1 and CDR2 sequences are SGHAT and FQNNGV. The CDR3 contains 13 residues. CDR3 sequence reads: CASSPDSSQPQHF. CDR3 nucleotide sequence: TGTGCCAGCAGCCCGGACAGTTCTCAGCCCCAGCATTTT.

This CDR3 is CASSQDLPSGGAQETQYF. For the CDR3, the DNA is TGCGCCAGCAGCCAAGATCTGCCTAGCGGGGGGGCCCAAGAGACCCAGTACTTC. This chain uses TRBV5-1 with TRBJ2-5, with TRBD2 matching 12 bases. Looked up from germline, CDR1 is SGHRS and CDR2 is YFSETQ. The CDR3 extends over 18 amino acids. J was trimmed by 1 base and V by 4 bases; bases with no gene match: 11.

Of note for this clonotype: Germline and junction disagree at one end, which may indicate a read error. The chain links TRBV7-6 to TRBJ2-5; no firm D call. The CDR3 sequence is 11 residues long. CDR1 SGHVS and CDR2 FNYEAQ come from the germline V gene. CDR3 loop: CASSLASWVSF. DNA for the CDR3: TGTGCCAGCAGCTTAGCTTCTTGGGTTAGCTTC.

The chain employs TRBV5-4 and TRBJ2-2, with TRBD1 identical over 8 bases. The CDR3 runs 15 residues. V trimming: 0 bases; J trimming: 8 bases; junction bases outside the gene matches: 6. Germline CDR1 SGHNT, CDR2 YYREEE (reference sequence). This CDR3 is CASSLVAGGIGELFF. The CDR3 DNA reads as TGTGCCAGCAGCTTGGTCGCAGGGGGCATAGGGGAGCTGTTTTTT.

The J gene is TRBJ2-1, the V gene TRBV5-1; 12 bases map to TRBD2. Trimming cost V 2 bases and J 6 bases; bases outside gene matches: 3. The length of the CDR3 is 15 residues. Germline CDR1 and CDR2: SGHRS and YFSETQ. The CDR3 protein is CASSFRLAGVNEQFF. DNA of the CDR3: TGCGCCAGCAGCTTTAGACTAGCGGGAGTCAATGAGCAGTTCTTC.

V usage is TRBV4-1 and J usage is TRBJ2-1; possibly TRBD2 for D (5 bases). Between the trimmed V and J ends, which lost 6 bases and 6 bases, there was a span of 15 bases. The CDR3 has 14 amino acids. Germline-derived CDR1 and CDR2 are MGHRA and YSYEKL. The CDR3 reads CASRHRGRGNEQFF. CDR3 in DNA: TGCGCCAGCAGACACAGAGGGAGAGGCAATGAGCAGTTCTTC.

The CDR3, as DNA: TGTGCCAGTACCCGAACGAACACTGAAGCTTTCTTT. It codes for CASTRTNTEAFF. The V and J genes are TRBV19 and TRBJ1-1; no definite D call. The CDR3 runs 12 residues. The V end was cut by 7 bases, the J end by 1 base, with 7 bases between. CDR1 and CDR2 from the germline V gene are LNHDA and SQIVND (reference sequence).

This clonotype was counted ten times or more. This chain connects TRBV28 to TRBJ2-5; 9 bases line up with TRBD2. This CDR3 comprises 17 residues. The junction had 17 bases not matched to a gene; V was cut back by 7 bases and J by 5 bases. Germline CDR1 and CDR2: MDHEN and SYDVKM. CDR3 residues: CASTRGGARGGYETQYF. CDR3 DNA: TGTGCCAGCACCCGGGGAGGGGCGCGGGGGGGCTATGAGACCCAGTACTTC.

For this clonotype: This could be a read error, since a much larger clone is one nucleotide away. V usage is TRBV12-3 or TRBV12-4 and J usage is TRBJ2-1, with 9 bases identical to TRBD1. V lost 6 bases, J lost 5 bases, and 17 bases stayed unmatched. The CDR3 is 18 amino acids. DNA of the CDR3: TGTGCCAGCAGCTTCAGAGCATGGGGGACAGGGAGTAACAATGAGCAGTTCTTC. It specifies CASSFRAWGTGSNNEQFF.